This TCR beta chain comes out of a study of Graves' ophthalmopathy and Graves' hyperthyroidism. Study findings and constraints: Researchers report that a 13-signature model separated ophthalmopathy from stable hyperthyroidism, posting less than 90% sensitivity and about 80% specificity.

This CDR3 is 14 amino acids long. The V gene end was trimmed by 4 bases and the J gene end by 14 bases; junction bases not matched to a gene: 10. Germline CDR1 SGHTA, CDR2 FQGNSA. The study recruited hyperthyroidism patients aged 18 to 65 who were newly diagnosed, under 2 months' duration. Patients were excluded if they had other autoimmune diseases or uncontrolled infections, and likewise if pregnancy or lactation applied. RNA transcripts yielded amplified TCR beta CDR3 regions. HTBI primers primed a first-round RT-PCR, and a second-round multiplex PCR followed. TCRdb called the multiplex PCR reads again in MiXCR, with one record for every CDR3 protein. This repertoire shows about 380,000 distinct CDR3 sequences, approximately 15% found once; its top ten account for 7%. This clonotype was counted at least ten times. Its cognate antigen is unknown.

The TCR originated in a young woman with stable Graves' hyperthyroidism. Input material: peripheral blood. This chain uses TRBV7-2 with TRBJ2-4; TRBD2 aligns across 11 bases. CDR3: CASSYRLAGGVKYF. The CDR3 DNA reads TGTGCCAGCAGCTATAGGCTAGCGGGGGGCGTTAAGTACTTC.